The source of this TCR beta chain is a study of cytotoxic CD8 clonotypes in ibrutinib-treated CLL. The wider study: Patients attained around 25 partial and 2 complete responses; at median approximately 70 months, around 14 remained remitted while about twelve progressed.

Concerning this clone: The target antigen is unknown.

CDR1 is MDHEN and CDR2 is SYDVKM in the germline V gene. The CDR3 is 13 residues long. Trimming took 6 bases from V and 1 from J, leaving 7 bases between them. Data came from immunoSEQ multiplex PCR; TCRdb stores just in-frame clones and leaves some out. The table shows some 24,000 clones, with about 81% occurring only once. Points from the study as a whole: Patients had baseline clonality above age-matched healthy donors, and this clonality moved with circulating CD8+ T-cell counts.

The sample in question was PBMCs, obtained before ibrutinib treatment. This TCR was sampled from a human donor with chronic lymphocytic leukemia. The rearrangement links TRBV28 to TRBJ1-3; D may be TRBD1 (5 bases). The CDR3 coding sequence is TGTGCCAGCAGGCAGGGTTCTGGAAACACCATATATTTT. It encodes CASRQGSGNTIYF.